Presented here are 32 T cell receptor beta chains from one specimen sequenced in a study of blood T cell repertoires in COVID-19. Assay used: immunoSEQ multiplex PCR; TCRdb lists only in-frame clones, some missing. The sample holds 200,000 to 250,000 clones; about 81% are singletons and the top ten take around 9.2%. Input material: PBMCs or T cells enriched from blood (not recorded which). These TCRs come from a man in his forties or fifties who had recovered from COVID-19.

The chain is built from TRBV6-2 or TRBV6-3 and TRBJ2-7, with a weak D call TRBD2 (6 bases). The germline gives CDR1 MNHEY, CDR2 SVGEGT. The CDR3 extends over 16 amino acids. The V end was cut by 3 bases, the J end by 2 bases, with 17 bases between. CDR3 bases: TGTGCCAGCAGTTATGATGGGGGAGCTAGCGCCTACGAGCAGTACTTC. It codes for CASSYDGGASAYEQYF.

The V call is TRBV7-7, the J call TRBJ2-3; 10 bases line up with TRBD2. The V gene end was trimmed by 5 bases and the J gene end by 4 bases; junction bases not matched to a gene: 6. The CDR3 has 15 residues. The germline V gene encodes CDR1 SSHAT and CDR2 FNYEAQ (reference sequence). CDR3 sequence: CASSPLAGVADTQYF. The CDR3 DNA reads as TGTGCCAGCAGCCCCCTAGCGGGGGTGGCAGATACGCAGTATTTT.

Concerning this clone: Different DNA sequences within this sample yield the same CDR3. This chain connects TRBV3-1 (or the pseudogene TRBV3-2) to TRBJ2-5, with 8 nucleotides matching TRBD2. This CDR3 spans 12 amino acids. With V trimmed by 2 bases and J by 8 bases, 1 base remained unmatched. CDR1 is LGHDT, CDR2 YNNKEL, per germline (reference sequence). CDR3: CASSQTSGTQYF. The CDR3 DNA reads TGTGCCAGCAGCCAAACTAGCGGTACCCAGTACTTC.

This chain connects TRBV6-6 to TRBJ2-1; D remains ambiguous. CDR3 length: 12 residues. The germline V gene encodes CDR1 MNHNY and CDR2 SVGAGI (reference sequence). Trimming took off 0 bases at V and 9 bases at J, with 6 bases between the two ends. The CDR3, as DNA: TGTGCCAGCAGTTACTCTTTCGGTGAGCAGTTCTTC. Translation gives CASSYSFGEQFF.

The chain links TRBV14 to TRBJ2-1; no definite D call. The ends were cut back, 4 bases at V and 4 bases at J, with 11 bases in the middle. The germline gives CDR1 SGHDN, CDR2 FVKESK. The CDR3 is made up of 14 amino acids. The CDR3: CASSPLGGYNEQFF. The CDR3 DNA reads TGTGCCAGCAGCCCACTTGGCGGTTACAATGAGCAGTTCTTC. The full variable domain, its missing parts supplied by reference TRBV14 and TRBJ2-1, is EAGVTQFPSHSVIEKGQTVTLRCDPISGHDNLYWYRRVMGKEIKFLLHFVKESKQDESGMPNNRFLAERTGGTYSTLKVQPAELEDSGVYFCASSPLGGYNEQFFGPGTRLTVL.

The DNA for the CDR3 is TGCGCCAGCCAGGATCCCCCGGGGGATACGCAGTATTTT. Its protein product is CASQDPPGDTQYF. The chain employs TRBV5-1 and TRBJ2-3; D might be TRBD2 (5 bases). Per the germline V gene, CDR1 is SGHRS and CDR2 is YFSETQ. V shed 7 bases and J shed 6 bases, with 15 bases lying between them. The CDR3 is 13 residues long.

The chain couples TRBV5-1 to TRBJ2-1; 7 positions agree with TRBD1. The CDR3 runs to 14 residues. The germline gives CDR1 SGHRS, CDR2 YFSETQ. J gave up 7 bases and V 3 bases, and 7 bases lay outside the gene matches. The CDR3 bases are TGCGCCAGCAGCTCCGGGACAGAAATGAATGAGCAGTTCTTC. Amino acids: CASSSGTEMNEQFF.

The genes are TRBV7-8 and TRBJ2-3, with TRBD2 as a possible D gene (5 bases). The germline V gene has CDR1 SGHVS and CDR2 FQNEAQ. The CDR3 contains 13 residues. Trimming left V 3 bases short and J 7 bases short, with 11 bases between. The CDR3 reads CASSFISGNTQYF. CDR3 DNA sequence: TGTGCCAGCAGCTTCATCTCGGGAAATACGCAGTATTTT.

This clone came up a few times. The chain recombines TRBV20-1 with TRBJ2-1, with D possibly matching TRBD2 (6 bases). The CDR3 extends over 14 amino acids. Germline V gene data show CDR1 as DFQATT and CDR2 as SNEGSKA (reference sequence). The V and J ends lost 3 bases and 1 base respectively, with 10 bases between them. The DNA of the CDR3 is TGCAGTGCTAGTCCGGGGGTATCCTACAATGAGCAGTTCTTC. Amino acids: CSASPGVSYNEQFF.

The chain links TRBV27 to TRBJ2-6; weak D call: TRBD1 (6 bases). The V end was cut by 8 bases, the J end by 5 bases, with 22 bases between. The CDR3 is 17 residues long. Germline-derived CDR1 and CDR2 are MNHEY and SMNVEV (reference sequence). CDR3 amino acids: CASSSRGGWARANVLTF. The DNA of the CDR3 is TGTGCCAGCTCGAGTAGAGGGGGTTGGGCTAGGGCCAACGTCCTGACTTTC. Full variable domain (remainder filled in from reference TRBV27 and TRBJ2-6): EAQVTQNPRYLITVTGKKLTVTCSQNMNHEYMSWYRQDPGLGLRQIYYSMNVEVTDKGDVPEGYKVSRKEKRNFPLILESPSPNQTSLYFCASSSRGGWARANVLTFGAGSRLTVL.

The CDR3 reads CASSEGTNTEAFF. The CDR3 DNA is TGTGCCAGCAGCGAAGGGACTAACACTGAAGCTTTCTTT. This chain uses TRBV9 with TRBJ1-1; a weak D match, TRBD1 (5 bases). Germline-derived CDR1 and CDR2 are SGDLS and YYNGEE. Trimming took off 3 bases at V and 2 bases at J, with 8 bases between the two ends. The CDR3 totals 13 residues.

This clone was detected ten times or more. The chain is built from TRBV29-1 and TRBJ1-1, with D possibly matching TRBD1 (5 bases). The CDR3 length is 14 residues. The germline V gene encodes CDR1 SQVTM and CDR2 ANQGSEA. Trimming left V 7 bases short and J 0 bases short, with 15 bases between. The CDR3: CSGGIDRMNTEAFF. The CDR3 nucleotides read TGCAGCGGGGGGATAGACAGAATGAACACTGAAGCTTTCTTT.

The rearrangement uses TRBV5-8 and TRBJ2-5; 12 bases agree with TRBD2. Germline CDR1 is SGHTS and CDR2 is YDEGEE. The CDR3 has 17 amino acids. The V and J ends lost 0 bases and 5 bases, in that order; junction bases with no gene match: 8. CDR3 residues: CASSLAASGRARETQYF. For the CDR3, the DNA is TGTGCCAGCAGCTTGGCGGCTAGCGGGAGGGCCAGGGAGACCCAGTACTTC.

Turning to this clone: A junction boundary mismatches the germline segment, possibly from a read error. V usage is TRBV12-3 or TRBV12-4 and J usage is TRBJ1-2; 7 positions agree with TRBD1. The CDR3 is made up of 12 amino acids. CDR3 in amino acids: CASSPRQGRSAF. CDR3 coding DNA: TGTGCCAGCAGTCCCAGACAGGGAAGGTCTGCCTTC.

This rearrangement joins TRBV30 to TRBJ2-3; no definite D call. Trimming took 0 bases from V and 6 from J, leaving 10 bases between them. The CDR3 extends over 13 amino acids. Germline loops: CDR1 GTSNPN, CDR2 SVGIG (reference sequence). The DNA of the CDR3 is TGTGCCTGGAGTGTATCCTGGCCGGATACGCAGTATTTT. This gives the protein CAWSVSWPDTQYF.

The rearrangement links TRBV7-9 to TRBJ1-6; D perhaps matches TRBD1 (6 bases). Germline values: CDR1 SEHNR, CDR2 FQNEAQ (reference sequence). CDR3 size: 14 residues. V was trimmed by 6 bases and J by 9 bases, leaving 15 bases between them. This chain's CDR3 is CASSRQDRGSPLHF. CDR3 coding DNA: TGTGCCAGCAGTCGACAGGATAGGGGTTCACCCCTCCACTTT.

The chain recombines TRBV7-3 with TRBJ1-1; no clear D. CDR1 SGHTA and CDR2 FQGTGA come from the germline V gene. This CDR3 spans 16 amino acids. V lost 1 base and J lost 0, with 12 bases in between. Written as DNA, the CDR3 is TGTGCCAGCAGCTTAATGTCGTCAGGTCTGAACACTGAAGCTTTCTTT. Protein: CASSLMSSGLNTEAFF.

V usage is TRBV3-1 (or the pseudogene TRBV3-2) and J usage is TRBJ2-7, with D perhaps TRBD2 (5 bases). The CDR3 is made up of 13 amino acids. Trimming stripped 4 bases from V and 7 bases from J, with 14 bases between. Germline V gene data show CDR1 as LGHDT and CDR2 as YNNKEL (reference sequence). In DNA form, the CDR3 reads TGTGCCAGCAGCCTCGCCCCCACGGGGGAGCAGTACTTC. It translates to CASSLAPTGEQYF.

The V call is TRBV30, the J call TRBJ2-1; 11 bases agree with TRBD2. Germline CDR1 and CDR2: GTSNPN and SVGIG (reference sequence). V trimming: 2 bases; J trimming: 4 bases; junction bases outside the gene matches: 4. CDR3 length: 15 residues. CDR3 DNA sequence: TGTGCCTGGAGTCCAACTAGCGGGGGTTACAATGAGCAGTTCTTC. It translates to CAWSPTSGGYNEQFF.

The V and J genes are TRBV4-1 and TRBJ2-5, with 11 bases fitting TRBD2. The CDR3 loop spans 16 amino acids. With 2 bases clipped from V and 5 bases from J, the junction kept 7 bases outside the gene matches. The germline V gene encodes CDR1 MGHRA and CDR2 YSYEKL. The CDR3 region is CASSQQASGGRETQYF. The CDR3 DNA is TGCGCCAGCAGCCAACAAGCTAGCGGGGGGCGGGAGACCCAGTACTTC.

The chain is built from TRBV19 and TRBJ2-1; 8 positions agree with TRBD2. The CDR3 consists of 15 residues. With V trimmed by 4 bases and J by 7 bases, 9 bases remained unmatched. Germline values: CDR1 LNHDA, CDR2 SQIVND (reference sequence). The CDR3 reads CASSKPGLVWNEQFF. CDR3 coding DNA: TGTGCCAGTAGTAAACCGGGACTAGTTTGGAATGAGCAGTTCTTC.

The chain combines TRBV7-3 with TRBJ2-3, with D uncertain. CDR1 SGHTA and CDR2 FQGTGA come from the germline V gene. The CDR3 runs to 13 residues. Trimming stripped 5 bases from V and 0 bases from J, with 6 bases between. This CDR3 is CASSLVSTDTQYF. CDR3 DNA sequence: TGTGCCAGCAGCCTCGTGAGCACAGATACGCAGTATTTT.

The CDR3 protein is CASSYNPSGGYQETQYF. The CDR3 coding sequence is TGTGCCAGCAGTTACAATCCTAGCGGGGGGTACCAAGAGACCCAGTACTTC. The V call is TRBV6-2 or TRBV6-3, the J call TRBJ2-5; TRBD2 matches 11 bases. The J segment lost 0 bases and the V segment lost 2 bases, leaving 5 bases of the junction unmatched. Germline V gives CDR1 MNHEY, CDR2 SVGEGT. The CDR3 loop spans 17 amino acids.

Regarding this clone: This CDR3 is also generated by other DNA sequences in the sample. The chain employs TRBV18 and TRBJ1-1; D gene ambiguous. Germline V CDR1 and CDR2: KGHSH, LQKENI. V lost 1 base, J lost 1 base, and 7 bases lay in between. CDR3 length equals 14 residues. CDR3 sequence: CASSPLRGNTEAFF. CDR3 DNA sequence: TGTGCCAGCTCACCACTCCGCGGGAACACTGAAGCTTTCTTT.

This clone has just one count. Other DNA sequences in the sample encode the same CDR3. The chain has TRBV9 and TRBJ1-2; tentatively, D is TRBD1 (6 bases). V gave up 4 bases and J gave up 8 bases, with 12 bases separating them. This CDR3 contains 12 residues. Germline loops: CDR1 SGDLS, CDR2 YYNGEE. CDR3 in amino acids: CASSPPGGGYTF. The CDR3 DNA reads TGTGCCAGCAGCCCTCCGGGGGGCGGCTACACCTTC. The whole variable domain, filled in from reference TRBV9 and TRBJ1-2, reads DSGVTQTPKHLITATGQRVTLRCSPRSGDLSVYWYQQSLDQGLQFLIQYYNGEERAKGNILERFSAQQFPDLHSELNLSSLELGDSALYFCASSPPGGGYTFGSGTRLTVV.

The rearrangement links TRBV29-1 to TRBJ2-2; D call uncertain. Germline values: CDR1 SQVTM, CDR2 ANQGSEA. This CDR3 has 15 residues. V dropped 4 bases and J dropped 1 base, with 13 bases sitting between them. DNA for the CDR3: TGCAGCGTTGGTGGGCCCGCGAAGAACACCGGGGAGCTGTTTTTT. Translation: CSVGGPAKNTGELFF.

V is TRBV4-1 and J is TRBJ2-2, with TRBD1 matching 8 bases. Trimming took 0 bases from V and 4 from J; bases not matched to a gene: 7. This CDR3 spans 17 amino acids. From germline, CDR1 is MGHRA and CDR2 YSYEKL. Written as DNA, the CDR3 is TGCGCCAGCAGCCAAGAATGGGACAGGTATCGCACCGGGGAGCTGTTTTTT. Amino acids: CASSQEWDRYRTGELFF.

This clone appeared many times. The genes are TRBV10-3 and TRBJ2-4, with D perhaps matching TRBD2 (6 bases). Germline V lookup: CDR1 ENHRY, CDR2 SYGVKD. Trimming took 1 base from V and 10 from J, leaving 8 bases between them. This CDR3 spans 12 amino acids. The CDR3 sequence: CAISEWGEIQYF. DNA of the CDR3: TGTGCCATCAGTGAGTGGGGGGAAATTCAGTACTTC.

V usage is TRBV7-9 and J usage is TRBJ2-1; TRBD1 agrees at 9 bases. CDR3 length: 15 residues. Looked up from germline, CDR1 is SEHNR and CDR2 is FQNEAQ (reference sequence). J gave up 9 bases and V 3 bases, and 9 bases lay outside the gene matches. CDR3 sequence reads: CASSFSGTGKSEQFF. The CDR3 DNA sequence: TGTGCCAGCAGCTTCTCCGGGACAGGGAAGTCTGAGCAGTTCTTC.

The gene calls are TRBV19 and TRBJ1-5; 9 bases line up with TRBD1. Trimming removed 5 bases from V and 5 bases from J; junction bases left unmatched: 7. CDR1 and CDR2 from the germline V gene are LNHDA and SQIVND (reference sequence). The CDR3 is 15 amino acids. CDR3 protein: CASSPRDRVYQPQHF. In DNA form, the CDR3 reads TGTGCCAGTAGTCCCCGGGACAGGGTCTATCAGCCCCAGCATTTT.

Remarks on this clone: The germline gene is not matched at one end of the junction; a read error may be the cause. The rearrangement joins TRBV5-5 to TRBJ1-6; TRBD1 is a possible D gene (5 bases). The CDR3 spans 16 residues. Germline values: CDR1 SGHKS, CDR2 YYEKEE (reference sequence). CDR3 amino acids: CARSLGGGMIGSPLHF. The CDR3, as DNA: TGTGCCCGCAGCCTCGGGGGGGGTATGATAGGTTCACCCCTCCACTTT.

The CDR3 region is CSVSDRGNTEAFF. Here the CDR3 DNA reads TGCAGCGTCTCCGACAGGGGGAACACTGAAGCTTTCTTT. This chain links TRBV29-1 with TRBJ1-1; TRBD1 matches at 8 bases. V trimming: 6 bases; J trimming: 1 base; junction bases outside the gene matches: 4. The CDR3 runs 13 residues. The germline V gene encodes CDR1 SQVTM and CDR2 ANQGSEA.